The 14 T cell receptor beta chains below come from one sample, sequenced in a study of cytomegalovirus exposure and HLA in healthy donors. 13 Jbeta primers and 60 Vbeta primers were used for the PCR. Some clones are missing from TCRdb's copy, which holds only in-frame ones; the method was immunoSEQ multiplex PCR. The table includes about 210,000 clones, 86% detected once. Sequenced: PBMCs. These TCRs come from a woman aged 25 to 39 in good health and CMV-seronegative.

The CDR3 region is CASSPGSYEQYF. Here the CDR3 DNA reads TGTGCCAGCAGTCCGGGCTCCTACGAGCAGTACTTC. The V gene is TRBV9, the J gene TRBJ2-7; D ambiguous. Germline V CDR1 and CDR2: SGDLS, YYNGEE. The CDR3 contains 12 residues. V was clipped by 5 bases and J by 0 bases, with 6 bases between them.

The chain links TRBV6-5 to TRBJ2-3; D may be TRBD2 (6 bases). The ends were cut back, 4 bases at V and 10 bases at J, with 15 bases in the middle. Germline CDR1 is MNHEY and CDR2 is SVGAGI. The CDR3 sequence is 13 residues long. This CDR3 is CASSSQLSGAQYF. In DNA, the CDR3 is TGTGCCAGCAGTTCTCAACTTAGCGGAGCGCAGTATTTT.

This chain joins TRBV27 and TRBJ2-7; 9 nucleotides line up with TRBD1. CDR3 length: 14 residues. V gave up 3 bases and J gave up 7 bases; unmatched junction bases: 7. Per germline, CDR1 MNHEY and CDR2 SMNVEV (reference sequence). CDR3 sequence reads: CASSLGQGSREQYF. DNA of the CDR3: TGTGCCAGCAGTTTGGGACAGGGAAGTAGGGAGCAGTACTTC.

The chain joins TRBV7-3 to TRBJ2-1; TRBD2 matches 8 bases. The germline V gene has CDR1 SGHTA and CDR2 FQGTGA. There are 15 residues in the CDR3. V trimming: 5 bases; J trimming: 0 bases; junction bases outside the gene matches: 3. DNA of the CDR3: TGTGCCAGCAGCGCCAGCGGGAGCTCCTACAATGAGCAGTTCTTC. It codes for CASSASGSSYNEQFF.

The chain is built from TRBV30 and TRBJ2-1; TRBD2 aligns across 9 bases. J gave up 8 bases and V 4 bases, and 3 bases lay outside the gene matches. CDR3 length: 12 residues. Germline values: CDR1 GTSNPN, CDR2 SVGIG (reference sequence). CDR3 sequence (DNA): TGTGCCTGGACTAGCGGGACTCATGAGCAGTTCTTC. Amino acid sequence: CAWTSGTHEQFF.

The rearrangement uses TRBV28 and TRBJ2-1; TRBD1 agrees at 9 bases. Germline V gene data show CDR1 as MDHEN and CDR2 as SYDVKM. The CDR3 has 12 residues. Unmatched junction bases numbered 2, after V lost 8 bases and J lost 6 bases. The chain's CDR3 is CASRTGANEQFF. The CDR3 coding sequence is TGTGCCAGCCGGACAGGGGCCAATGAGCAGTTCTTC.

The gene calls are TRBV2 and TRBJ2-5; 8 nucleotides match TRBD1. The trim removed 7 bases at V and 4 bases at J, leaving 8 bases unmatched. This CDR3 spans 14 amino acids. The V gene's germline CDR1 is SNHLY and CDR2 FYNNEI. CDR3 residues: CASNRQGPGETQYF. CDR3 bases: TGTGCCAGCAATAGACAGGGGCCAGGAGAGACCCAGTACTTC.

The chain uses TRBV6-1 and TRBJ2-1, with a weak D call TRBD2 (5 bases). The germline V and J ends were trimmed by 4 bases and 6 bases, with 13 bases remaining between them. CDR3 length: 14 amino acids. Germline values: CDR1 MNHNS, CDR2 SASEGT. The CDR3, as DNA: TGTGCCAGCAGTGCCTTAGGGAGAATCAATGAGCAGTTCTTC. As protein: CASSALGRINEQFF.

The gene calls are TRBV13 and TRBJ2-1, with 10 bases identical to TRBD2. Per the germline V gene, CDR1 is PRHDT and CDR2 is FYEKMQ (reference sequence). With V trimmed by 5 bases and J by 3 bases, 7 bases remained unmatched. This CDR3 is 16 amino acids long. The CDR3 loop is CASSPGGLAYYNEQFF. The CDR3 DNA reads as TGTGCCAGCAGCCCAGGGGGACTAGCGTACTACAATGAGCAGTTCTTC.

This clone was counted only a few times. This chain uses TRBV5-4 with TRBJ2-1, with D possibly being TRBD2 (5 bases). The germline V and J ends were trimmed by 9 bases and 5 bases, with 15 bases remaining between them. The CDR3 spans 13 residues. CDR1 is SGHNT and CDR2 is YYREEE in the germline V gene (reference sequence). The DNA of the CDR3 is TGTGCCACCCGGAGGCAGTTTGACAATGAGCAGTTCTTC. Residues: CATRRQFDNEQFF.

The rearrangement joins TRBV19 to TRBJ1-1, with 8 bases identical to TRBD1. V was clipped by 4 bases and J by 1 base; unmatched bases: 2. There are 14 residues in the CDR3. CDR1 LNHDA and CDR2 SQIVND come from the germline V gene (reference sequence). Here the CDR3 reads CASSRGTGNTEAFF. The CDR3 nucleotides are TGTGCCAGTAGTAGGGGGACAGGGAACACTGAAGCTTTCTTT.

V usage is TRBV28 and J usage is TRBJ2-3, with 10 nucleotides matching TRBD2. Unmatched junction bases numbered 7, after V lost 5 bases and J lost 2 bases. The CDR3 covers 16 residues. Germline V lookup: CDR1 MDHEN, CDR2 SYDVKM. CDR3 in amino acids: CASSAPTSGYTDTQYF. DNA for the CDR3: TGTGCCAGCAGTGCCCCGACTAGCGGGTACACAGATACGCAGTATTTT.

The rearrangement links TRBV5-1 to TRBJ2-5, with 10 bases that match TRBD1. Per the germline V gene, CDR1 is SGHRS and CDR2 is YFSETQ. Trimming cost V 0 bases and J 5 bases; bases outside gene matches: 4. The CDR3 covers 15 residues. The CDR3 DNA reads TGCGCCAGCAGCTTGGCAGGGACAGGGGAGGAGACCCAGTACTTC. It specifies CASSLAGTGEETQYF.

The rearrangement uses TRBV7-9 and TRBJ1-1; 10 nucleotides match TRBD1. The CDR3 runs to 13 residues. With V trimmed by 5 bases and J by 7 bases, 4 bases remained unmatched. The V gene's germline CDR1 is SEHNR and CDR2 FQNEAQ (reference sequence). CDR3 DNA sequence: TGTGCCAGCAGCCCGGGACAGGGGATTGAAGCTTTCTTT. This codes for CASSPGQGIEAFF.